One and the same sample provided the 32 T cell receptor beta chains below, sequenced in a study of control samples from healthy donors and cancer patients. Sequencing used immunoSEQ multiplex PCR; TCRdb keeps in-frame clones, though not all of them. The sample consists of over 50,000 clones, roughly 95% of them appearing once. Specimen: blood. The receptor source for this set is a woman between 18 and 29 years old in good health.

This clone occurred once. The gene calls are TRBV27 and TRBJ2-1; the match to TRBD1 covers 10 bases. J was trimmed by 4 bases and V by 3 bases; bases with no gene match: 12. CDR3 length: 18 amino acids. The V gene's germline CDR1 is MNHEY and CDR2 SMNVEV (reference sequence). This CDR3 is CASSFGTHGTGVYNEQFF. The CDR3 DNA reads TGTGCCAGCAGTTTTGGGACTCACGGGACAGGGGTGTACAATGAGCAGTTCTTC.

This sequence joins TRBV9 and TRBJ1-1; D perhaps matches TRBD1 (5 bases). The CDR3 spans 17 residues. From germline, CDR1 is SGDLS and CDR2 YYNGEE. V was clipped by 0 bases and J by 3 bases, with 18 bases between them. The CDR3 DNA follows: TGTGCCAGCAGCGTAGCTTCGCAGGCCCCGGGGGACACTGAAGCTTTCTTT. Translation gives CASSVASQAPGDTEAFF.

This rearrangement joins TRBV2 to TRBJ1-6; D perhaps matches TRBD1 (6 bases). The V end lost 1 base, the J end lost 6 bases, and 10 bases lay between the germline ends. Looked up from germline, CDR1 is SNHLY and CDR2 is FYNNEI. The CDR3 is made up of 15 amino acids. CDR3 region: CASSEDKQGNSPLHF. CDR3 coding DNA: TGTGCCAGCAGTGAAGACAAACAGGGTAATTCACCCCTCCACTTT.

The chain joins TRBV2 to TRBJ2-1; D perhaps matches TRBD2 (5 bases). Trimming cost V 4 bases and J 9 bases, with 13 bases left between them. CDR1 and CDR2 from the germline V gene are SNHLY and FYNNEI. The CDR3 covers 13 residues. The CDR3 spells CASSVGPGSEQFF. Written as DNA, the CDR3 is TGTGCCAGCAGTGTAGGTCCGGGGAGTGAGCAGTTCTTC. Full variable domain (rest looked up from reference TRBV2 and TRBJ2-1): EPEVTQTPSHQVTQMGQEVILRCVPISNHLYFYWYRQILGQKVEFLVSFYNNEISEKSEIFDDQFSVERPDGSNFTLKIRSTKLEDSAMYFCASSVGPGSEQFFGPGTRLTVL.

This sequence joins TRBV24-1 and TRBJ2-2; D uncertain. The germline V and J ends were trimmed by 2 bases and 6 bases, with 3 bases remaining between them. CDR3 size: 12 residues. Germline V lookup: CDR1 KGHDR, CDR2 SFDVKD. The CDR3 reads CATSDYAGELFF. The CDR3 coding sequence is TGTGCCACCAGTGATTACGCCGGGGAGCTGTTTTTT.

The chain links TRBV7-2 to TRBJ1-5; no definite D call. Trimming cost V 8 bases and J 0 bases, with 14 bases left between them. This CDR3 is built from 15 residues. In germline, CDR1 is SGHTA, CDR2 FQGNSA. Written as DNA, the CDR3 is TGTGCCAGCGGTAAGGAGGCGTATAGCAATCAGCCCCAGCATTTT. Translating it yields CASGKEAYSNQPQHF.

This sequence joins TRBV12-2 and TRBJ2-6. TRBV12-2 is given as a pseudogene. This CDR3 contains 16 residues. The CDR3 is CASRRHLVSGANVLTF. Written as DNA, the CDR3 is TGTGCAAGTCGCAGACACCTAGTCTCTGGGGCCAACGTCCTGACTTTC.

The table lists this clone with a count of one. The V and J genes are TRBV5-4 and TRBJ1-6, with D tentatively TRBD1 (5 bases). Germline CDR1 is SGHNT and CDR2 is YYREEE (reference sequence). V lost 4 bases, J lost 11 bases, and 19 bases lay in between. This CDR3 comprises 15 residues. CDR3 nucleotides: TGTGCCAGCAGCCTTGGGGGACGGCGTGGTCCACCCCTCCACTTT. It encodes CASSLGGRRGPPLHF. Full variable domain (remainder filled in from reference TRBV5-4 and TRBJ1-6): ETGVTQSPTHLIKTRGQQVTLRCSSQSGHNTVSWYQQALGQGPQFIFQYYREEENGRGNFPPRFSGLQFPNYSSELNVNALELDDSALYLCASSLGGRRGPPLHFGNGTRLTVT.

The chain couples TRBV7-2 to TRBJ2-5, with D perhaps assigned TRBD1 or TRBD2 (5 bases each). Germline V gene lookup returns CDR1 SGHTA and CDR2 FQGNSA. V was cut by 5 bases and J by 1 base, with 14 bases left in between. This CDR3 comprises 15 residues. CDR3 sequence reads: CASSLYGAVQETQYF. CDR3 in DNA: TGTGCCAGCAGCCTCTACGGGGCCGTCCAAGAGACCCAGTACTTC.

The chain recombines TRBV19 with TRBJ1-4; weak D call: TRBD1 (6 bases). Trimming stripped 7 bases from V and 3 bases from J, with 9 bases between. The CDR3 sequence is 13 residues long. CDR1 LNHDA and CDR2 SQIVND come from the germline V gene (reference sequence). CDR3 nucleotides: TGTGCCAGTAACAGGGCGCCTAATGAAAAACTGTTTTTT. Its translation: CASNRAPNEKLFF. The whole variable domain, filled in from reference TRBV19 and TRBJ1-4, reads DGGITQSPKYLFRKEGQNVTLSCEQNLNHDAMYWYRQDPGQGLRLIYYSQIVNDFQKGDIAEGYSVSREKKESFPLTVTSAQKNPTAFYLCASNRAPNEKLFFGSGTQLSVL.

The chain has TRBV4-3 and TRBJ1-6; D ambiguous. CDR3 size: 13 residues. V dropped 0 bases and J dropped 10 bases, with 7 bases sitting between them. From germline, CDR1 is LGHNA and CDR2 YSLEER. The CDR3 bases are TGCGCCAGCAGCCAAGATTTCAGGTCACCCCTCCACTTT. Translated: CASSQDFRSPLHF.

CDR3 sequence (DNA): TGTGCCAGCAGTAGGGGGGGCGCGGACACCGGGGAGCTGTTTTTT. This gives the protein CASSRGGADTGELFF. This sequence joins TRBV6-4 and TRBJ2-2; tentative D call: TRBD2 (7 bases). The CDR3 is made up of 15 amino acids. The germline gives CDR1 MRHNA, CDR2 SNTAGT. Deletions cut 5 bases from V and 3 bases from J, with 13 bases between.

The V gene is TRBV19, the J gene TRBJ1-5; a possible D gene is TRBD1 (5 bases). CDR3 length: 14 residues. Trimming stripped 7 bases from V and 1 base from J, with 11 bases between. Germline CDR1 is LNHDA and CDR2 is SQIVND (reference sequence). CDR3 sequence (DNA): TGTGCCAGTATGGCAGGGCAAAGCAATCAGCCCCAGCATTTT. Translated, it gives CASMAGQSNQPQHF.

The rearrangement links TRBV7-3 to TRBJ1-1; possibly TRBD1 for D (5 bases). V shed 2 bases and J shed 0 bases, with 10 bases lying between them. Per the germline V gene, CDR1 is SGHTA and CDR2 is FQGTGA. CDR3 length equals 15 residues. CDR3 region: CASSLDSSVNTEAFF. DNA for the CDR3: TGTGCCAGCAGCTTAGACAGCTCTGTGAACACTGAAGCTTTCTTT.

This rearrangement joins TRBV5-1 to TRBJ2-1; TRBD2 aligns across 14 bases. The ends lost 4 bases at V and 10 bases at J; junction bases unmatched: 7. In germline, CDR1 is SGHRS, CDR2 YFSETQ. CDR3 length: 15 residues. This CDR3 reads CASSRTSGGPTEQFF. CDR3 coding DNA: TGCGCCAGCAGCCGGACTAGCGGGGGGCCTACCGAGCAGTTCTTC.

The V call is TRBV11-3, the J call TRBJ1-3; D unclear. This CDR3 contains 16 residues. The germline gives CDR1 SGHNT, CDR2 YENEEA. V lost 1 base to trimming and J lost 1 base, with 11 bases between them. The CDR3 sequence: CASSLGGGGSGNTIYF. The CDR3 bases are TGTGCCAGCAGCTTAGGTGGAGGTGGATCTGGAAACACCATATATTTT.

In DNA form, the CDR3 reads TGTGCCAGTAGTCCCGGAGGACCCTATGGCTACACCTTC. This translates into CASSPGGPYGYTF. This chain uses TRBV19 with TRBJ1-2; D not certain. V was trimmed by 5 bases and J by 4 bases, leaving 11 bases between them. The CDR3 totals 13 residues. The germline V gene encodes CDR1 LNHDA and CDR2 SQIVND (reference sequence).

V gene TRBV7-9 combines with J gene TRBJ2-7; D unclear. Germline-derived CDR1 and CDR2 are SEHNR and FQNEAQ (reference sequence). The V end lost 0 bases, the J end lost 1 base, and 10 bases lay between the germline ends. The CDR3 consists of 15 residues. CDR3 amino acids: CASSLASGPSYEQYF. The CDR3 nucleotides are TGTGCCAGCAGCTTAGCCTCCGGGCCGTCCTACGAGCAGTACTTC.

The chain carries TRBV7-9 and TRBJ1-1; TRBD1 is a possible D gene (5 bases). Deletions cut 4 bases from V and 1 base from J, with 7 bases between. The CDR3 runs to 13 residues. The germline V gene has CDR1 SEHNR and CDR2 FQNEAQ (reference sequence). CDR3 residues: CASSSTGNTEAFF. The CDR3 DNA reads TGTGCCAGCAGCTCAACAGGGAACACTGAAGCTTTCTTT.

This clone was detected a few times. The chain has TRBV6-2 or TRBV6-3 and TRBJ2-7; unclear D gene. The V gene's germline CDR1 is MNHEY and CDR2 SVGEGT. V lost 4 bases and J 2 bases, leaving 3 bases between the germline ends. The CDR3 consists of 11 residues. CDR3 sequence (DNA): TGTGCCAGCAGTTTAACCTACGAGCAGTACTTC. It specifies CASSLTYEQYF.

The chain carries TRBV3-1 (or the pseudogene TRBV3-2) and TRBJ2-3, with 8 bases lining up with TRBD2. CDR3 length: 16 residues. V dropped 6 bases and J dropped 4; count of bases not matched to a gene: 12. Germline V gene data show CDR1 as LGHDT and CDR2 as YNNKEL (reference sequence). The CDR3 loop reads CASRDDAGGPPDTQYF. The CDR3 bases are TGTGCCAGCAGGGATGATGCGGGGGGTCCGCCAGATACGCAGTATTTT.

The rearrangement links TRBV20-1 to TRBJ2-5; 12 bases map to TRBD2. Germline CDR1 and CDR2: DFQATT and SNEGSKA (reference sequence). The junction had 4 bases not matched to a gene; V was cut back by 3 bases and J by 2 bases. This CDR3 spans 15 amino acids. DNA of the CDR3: TGCAGTGCTAGTGCCGGGACTAGCGGGCAAGAGACCCAGTACTTC. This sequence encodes CSASAGTSGQETQYF.

CDR3 protein: CASSRRGQLTEAFF. The CDR3 coding sequence is TGTGCCAGTAGTAGGAGGGGACAGTTAACTGAAGCTTTCTTT. J is TRBJ1-1 and V is TRBV19, with 7 bases identical to TRBD1. The CDR3 totals 14 residues. Trimming at V came to 4 bases and at J to 5 bases, leaving 7 bases not matched to a gene. Germline CDR1 LNHDA, CDR2 SQIVND (reference sequence).

In DNA form, the CDR3 reads TGTGCTAGTGGTTTGGTGGGGCGACATTACGAGCAGTACTTC. Its translation is CASGLVGRHYEQYF. The chain links TRBV12-5 to TRBJ2-7, with a weak D call TRBD1 (5 bases). The germline CDR1 and CDR2 sequences are LGHNT and FRNRAP. Between the trimmed V and J ends, which lost 0 bases and 4 bases, there was a span of 10 bases. The length of the CDR3 is 14 residues.

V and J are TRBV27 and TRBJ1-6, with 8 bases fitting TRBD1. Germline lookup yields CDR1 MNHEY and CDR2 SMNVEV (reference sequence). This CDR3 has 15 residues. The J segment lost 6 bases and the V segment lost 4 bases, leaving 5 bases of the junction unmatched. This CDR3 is CASSSTDRGNSPLHF. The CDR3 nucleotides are TGTGCCAGCAGTTCCACCGACAGGGGTAATTCACCCCTCCACTTT.

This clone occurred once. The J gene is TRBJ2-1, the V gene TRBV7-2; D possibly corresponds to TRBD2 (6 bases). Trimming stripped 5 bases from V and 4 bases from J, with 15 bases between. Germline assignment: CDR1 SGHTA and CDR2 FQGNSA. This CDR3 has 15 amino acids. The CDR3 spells CASSQEGLGYNEQFF. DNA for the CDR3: TGTGCCAGCAGCCAAGAGGGACTGGGGTACAATGAGCAGTTCTTC.

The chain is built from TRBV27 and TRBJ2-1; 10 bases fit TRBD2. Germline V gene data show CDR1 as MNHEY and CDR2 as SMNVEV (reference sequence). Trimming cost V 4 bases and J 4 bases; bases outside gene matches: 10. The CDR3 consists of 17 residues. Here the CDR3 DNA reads TGTGCCAGCAGTTCCACCTCCGGACTAGCGGTATACAATGAGCAGTTCTTC. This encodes CASSSTSGLAVYNEQFF.

CDR3 sequence reads: CASSFRTSSNEQFF. The CDR3 bases are TGTGCCAGTAGTTTTCGGACTAGCAGCAATGAGCAGTTCTTC. The rearrangement joins TRBV19 to TRBJ2-1; 8 bases align to TRBD2. Per germline, CDR1 LNHDA and CDR2 SQIVND (reference sequence). CDR3 length: 14 residues. The ends lost 5 bases at V and 6 bases at J; junction bases unmatched: 6.

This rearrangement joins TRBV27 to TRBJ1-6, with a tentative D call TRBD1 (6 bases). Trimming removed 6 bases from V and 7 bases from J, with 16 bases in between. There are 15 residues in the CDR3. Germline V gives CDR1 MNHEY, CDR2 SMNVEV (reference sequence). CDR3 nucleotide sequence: TGTGCCAGCAGCCCTCGGGGGGGCGGGAATTCACCCCTCCACTTT. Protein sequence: CASSPRGGGNSPLHF.

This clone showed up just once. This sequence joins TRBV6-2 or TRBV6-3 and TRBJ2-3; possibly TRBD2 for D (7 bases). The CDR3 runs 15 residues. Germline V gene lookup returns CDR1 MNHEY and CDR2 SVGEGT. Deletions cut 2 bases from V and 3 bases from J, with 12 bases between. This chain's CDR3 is CASSYGGAATDTQYF. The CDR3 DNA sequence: TGTGCCAGCAGTTACGGGGGGGCGGCGACAGATACGCAGTATTTT.

CDR3 region: CARTGQGDGYTF. As DNA, the CDR3 is TGTGCCAGGACGGGACAGGGAGATGGCTACACCTTC. The J gene is TRBJ1-2, the V gene TRBV19; 9 bases map to TRBD1. CDR3 length: 12 residues. With V trimmed by 9 bases and J by 6 bases, 5 bases remained unmatched. Looked up from germline, CDR1 is LNHDA and CDR2 is SQIVND (reference sequence).

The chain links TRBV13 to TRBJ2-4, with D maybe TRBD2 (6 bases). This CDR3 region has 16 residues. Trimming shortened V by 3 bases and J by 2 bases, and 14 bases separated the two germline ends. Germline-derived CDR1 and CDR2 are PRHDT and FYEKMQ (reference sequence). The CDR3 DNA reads TGTGCCAGCAGCTTTACGGGGGTTGGGACCAAAAACATTCAGTACTTC. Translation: CASSFTGVGTKNIQYF.